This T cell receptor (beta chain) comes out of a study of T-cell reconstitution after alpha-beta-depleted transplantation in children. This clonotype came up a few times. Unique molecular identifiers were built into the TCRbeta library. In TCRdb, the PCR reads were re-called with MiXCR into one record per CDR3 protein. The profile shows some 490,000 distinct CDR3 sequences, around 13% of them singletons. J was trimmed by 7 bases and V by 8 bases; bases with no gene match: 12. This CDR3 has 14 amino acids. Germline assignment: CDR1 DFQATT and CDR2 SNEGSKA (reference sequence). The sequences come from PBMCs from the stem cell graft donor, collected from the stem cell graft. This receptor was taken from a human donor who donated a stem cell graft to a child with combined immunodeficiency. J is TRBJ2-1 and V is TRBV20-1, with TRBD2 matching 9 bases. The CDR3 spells CSSQVAGGPNEQFF. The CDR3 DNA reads TGCAGTTCCCAGGTGGCGGGAGGGCCAAATGAGCAGTTCTTC.